The entry below gives a single TCR beta chain sequence along with its context. Its antigen is unknown. The germline gene is not matched at one end of the junction; a read error may be the cause. With 60 Vbeta and 13 Jbeta primers, the PCR was carried out. Sequencing was performed with immunoSEQ multiplex PCR; in TCRdb, only in-frame clones are kept and a portion is missing. The sample includes 150,000 to 200,000 clones, 60% to 80% of them seen just once. This entry belongs to a study of cytomegalovirus exposure and HLA in healthy donors. Across the study: Unique TCRs numbering some 93 million, obtained from HLA-typed donors, made up an early data release.

Study-level results: V- and J-gene trimming in TCR beta was tied to a missense DCLRE1C variant by an analysis performed later.

This CDR3 has 11 amino acids. The germline V gene has CDR1 SEHNR and CDR2 FQNEAQ (reference sequence). The V and J genes are TRBV7-9 and TRBJ1-1; 9 bases are a match to TRBD1. The source material was PBMCs. This TCR came from a man aged 60 to 75 in good health and CMV-seronegative. CDR3 sequence reads: CSSSLGQGSFF. CDR3 DNA: TGTTCCAGCAGCTTAGGACAGGGGTCTTTCTTT.